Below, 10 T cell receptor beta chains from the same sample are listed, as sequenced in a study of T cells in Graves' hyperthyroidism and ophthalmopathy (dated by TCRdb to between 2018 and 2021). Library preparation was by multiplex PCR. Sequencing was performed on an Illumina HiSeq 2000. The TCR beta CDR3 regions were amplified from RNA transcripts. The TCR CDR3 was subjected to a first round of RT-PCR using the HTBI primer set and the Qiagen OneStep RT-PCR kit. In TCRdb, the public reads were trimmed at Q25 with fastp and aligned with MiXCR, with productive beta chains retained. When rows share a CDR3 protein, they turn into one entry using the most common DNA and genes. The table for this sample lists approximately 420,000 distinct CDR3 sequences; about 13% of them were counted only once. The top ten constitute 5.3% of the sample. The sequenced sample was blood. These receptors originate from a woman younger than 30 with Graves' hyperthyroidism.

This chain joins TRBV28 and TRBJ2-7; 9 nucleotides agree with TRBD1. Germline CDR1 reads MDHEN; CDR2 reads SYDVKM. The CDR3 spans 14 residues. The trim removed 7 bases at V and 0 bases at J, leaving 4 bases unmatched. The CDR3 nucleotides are TGTGCCAGCACCCGGACAGGGGTCTCCTACGAGCAGTACTTC. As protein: CASTRTGVSYEQYF. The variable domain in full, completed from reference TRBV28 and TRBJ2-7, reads DVKVTQSSRYLVKRTGEKVFLECVQDMDHENMFWYRQDPGLGLRLIYFSYDVKMKEKGDIPEGYSVSREKKERFSLILESASTNQTSMYLCASTRTGVSYEQYFGPGTRLTVT.

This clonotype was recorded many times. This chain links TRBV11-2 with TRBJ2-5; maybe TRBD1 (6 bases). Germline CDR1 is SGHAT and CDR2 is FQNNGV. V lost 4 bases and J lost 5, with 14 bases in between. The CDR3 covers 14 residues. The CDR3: CASSSLRGVETQYF. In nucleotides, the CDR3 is TGTGCCAGCAGCTCGCTCAGGGGTGTGGAGACCCAGTACTTC.

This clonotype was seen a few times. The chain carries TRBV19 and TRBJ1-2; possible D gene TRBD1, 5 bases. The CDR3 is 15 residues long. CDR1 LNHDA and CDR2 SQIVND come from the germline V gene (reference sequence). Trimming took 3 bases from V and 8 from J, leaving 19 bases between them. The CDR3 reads CASSMSGREGGGYTF. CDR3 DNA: TGTGCCAGTAGTATGTCCGGCAGGGAGGGAGGAGGCTACACCTTC.

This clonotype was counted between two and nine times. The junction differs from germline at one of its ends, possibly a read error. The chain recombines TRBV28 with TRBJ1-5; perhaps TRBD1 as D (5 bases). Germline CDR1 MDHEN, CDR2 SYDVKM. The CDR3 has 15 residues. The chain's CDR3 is CAGRQRGYSNQPQHF. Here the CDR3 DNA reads TGTGCCGGCAGACAAAGGGGTTATAGCAATCAGCCCCAGCATTTT. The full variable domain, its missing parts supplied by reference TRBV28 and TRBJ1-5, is DVKVTQSSRYLVKRTGEKVFLECVQDMDHENMFWYRQDPGLGLRLIYFSYDVKMKEKGDIPEGYSVSREKKERFSLILESASTNQTSMYLCAGRQRGYSNQPQHFGDGTRLSIL.

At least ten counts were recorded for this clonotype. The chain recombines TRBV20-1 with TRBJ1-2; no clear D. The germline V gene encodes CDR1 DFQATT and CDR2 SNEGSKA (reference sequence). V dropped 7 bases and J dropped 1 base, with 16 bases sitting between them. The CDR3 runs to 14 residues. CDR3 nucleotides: TGCAGTGGGGAGGGCAGCCGAAATAACTATGGCTACACCTTC. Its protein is CSGEGSRNNYGYTF.

The CDR3 nucleotides read TGCAGCGTTGAAGATGGGCAGGGGACGGAAAAACTGTTTTTT. This sequence encodes CSVEDGQGTEKLFF. The chain carries TRBV29-1 and TRBJ1-4, with a weak D call TRBD1 (6 bases). The V end lost 0 bases, the J end lost 8 bases, and 13 bases lay between the germline ends. The germline V gene encodes CDR1 SQVTM and CDR2 ANQGSEA. The CDR3 totals 14 residues.

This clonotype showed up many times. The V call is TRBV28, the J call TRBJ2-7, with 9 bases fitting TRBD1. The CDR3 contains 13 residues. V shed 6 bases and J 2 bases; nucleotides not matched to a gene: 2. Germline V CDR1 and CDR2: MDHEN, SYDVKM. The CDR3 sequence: CASRTGGTYEQYF. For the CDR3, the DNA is TGTGCCAGCAGGACAGGGGGTACCTACGAGCAGTACTTC.

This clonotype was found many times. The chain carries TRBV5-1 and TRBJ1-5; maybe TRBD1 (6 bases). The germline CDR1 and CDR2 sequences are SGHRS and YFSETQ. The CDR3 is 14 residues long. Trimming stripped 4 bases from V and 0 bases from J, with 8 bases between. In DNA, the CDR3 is TGCGCCAGCAGCCCACAGGGTAGCAATCAGCCCCAGCATTTT. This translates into CASSPQGSNQPQHF.

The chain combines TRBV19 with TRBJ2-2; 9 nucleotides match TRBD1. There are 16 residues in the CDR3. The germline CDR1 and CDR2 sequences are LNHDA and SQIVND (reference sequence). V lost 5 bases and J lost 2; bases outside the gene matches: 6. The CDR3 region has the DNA TGTGCCAGTAGTGAAAACAGGGGGCTCAACACCGGGGAGCTGTTTTTT. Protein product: CASSENRGLNTGELFF.

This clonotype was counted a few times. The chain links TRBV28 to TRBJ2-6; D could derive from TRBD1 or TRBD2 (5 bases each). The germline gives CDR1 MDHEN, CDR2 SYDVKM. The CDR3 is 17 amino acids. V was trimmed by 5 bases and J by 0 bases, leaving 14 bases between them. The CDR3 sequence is CASSGGLGVSGANVLTF. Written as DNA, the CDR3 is TGTGCCAGCAGTGGGGGTTTAGGGGTCTCTGGGGCCAACGTCCTGACTTTC.